This T cell receptor (beta chain) was observed in a study of cytomegalovirus exposure and HLA in healthy donors. Study outcomes and limitations: Across donors, sequencing depth was assumed by presence/absence analyses to be roughly uniform. A prior analysis recorded that most TCR beta V segments were productive about 87% or about 30% of the time.

Germline assignment: CDR1 SNHLY and CDR2 FYNNEI. The CDR3 runs 16 residues. V dropped 2 bases and J dropped 7 bases, with 18 bases sitting between them. PCR was performed using 60 Vbeta and 13 Jbeta primers. Some clones are missing from TCRdb's copy, which holds only in-frame ones; the method was immunoSEQ multiplex PCR. The repertoire holds about 240,000 clones, with roughly 84% as singletons. With regard to this clone: What it recognizes is unknown.

The receptor comes from a girl aged 2 to 9 in good health and CMV-seronegative. The rearrangement uses TRBV2 and TRBJ1-3; D gene uncertain. The sequenced sample consisted of PBMCs. The CDR3 region has the DNA TGTGCCAGCAGTGAAAAGGCGGGTTTGTTTGATAACACCATATATTTT. It specifies CASSEKAGLFDNTIYF. Together with reference TRBV2 and TRBJ1-3, the CDR3 gives the full variable domain: EPEVTQTPSHQVTQMGQEVILRCVPISNHLYFYWYRQILGQKVEFLVSFYNNEISEKSEIFDDQFSVERPDGSNFTLKIRSTKLEDSAMYFCASSEKAGLFDNTIYFGEGSWLTVV.